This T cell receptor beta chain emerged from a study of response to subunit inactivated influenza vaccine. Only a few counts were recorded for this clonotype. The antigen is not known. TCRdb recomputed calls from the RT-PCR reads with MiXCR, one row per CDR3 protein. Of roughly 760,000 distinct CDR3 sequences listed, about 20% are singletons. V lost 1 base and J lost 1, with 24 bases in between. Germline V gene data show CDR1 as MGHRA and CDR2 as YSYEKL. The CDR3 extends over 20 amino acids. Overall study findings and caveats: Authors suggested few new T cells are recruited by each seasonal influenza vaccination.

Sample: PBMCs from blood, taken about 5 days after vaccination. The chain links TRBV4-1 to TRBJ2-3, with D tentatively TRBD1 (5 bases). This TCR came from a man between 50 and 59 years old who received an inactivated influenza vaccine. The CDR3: CASSQVFPKQVNRGTDTQYF. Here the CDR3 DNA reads TGCGCCAGCAGCCAAGTCTTTCCTAAACAGGTCAACCGTGGCACAGATACGCAGTATTTT.